These T cell receptor beta chains were read from a single sample in a study of control samples from healthy donors and cancer patients. Sequencing used immunoSEQ multiplex PCR; TCRdb keeps in-frame clones, though not all of them. The sample consists of 150,000 to 200,000 clones, roughly 90% of them appearing once. The sample taken for sequencing was blood. Receptor source: a man in his thirties or forties in good health. The CDR3 runs from the conserved cysteine through the conserved F or W. The size of a clone is reported for some rows only, either as once, few or many, or as a class for expanded clones.

TRBV7-2	15	TRBJ1-1	-	CASSLNGQKNTEAFF
TRBV6-2/TRBV6-3	11	TRBJ2-1	-	CASSPYNEQFF
TRBV28	13	TRBJ2-7	-	CASSFRGRYEQYF
TRBV12-3/TRBV12-4	13	TRBJ2-3	-	CASSPDNTDTQYF
TRBV7-9	11	TRBJ1-5	-	CASGSNQPQHF
TRBV5-6	13	TRBJ2-5	-	CASSLRREETQYF
TRBV2	12	TRBJ2-6	-	CASSSGANVLTF
TRBV10-3	17	TRBJ2-5	-	CAISELGGPMDQETQYF
TRBV3-1/TRBV3-2	15	TRBJ1-2	-	CASSQGQVVGYGYTF
TRBV27	14	TRBJ2-2	-	CASSWGTPTGELFF
TRBV15	15	TRBJ2-2	once	CATSMGQGATGELFF
TRBV9	14	TRBJ2-1	-	CASSVWGSYNEQFF
TRBV11-3	13	TRBJ2-5	once	CASSPTGTETQYF
TRBV24-1	13	TRBJ1-3	-	CATSGGFGNTIYF
TRBV7-3	15	TRBJ2-2	-	CASSWGTPNTGELFF
TRBV7-9	14	TRBJ2-1	-	CASSLEGRLNEQFF
TRBV7-7	13	TRBJ2-1	-	CASSSGGPNEQFF